This T cell receptor beta chain was recorded in a study of T cell clonality in common variable immunodeficiency. Study-wide results and caveats: CVID subjects shared fewer TCRbeta clones than healthy controls did. Compared with healthy controls, CVID subjects showed increased TCRbeta clonality, mostly in about a third.

This clone came up a few times. The antigen is undetermined. The sequence runs out 3 residues before the end of the CDR3; the remainder is reconstructed from the germline J gene. J was trimmed by 1 base and V by 5 bases; bases with no gene match: 5. The germline gives CDR1 SGHAT, CDR2 FQNNGV. The CDR3 contains 14 residues. The data were produced by immunoSEQ multiplex PCR, yet TCRdb's version contains in-frame clones alone and is incomplete. The sample includes tens of thousands of clones, none of them occurring once. Sequencing was done on a sample of peripheral blood mononuclear cells. The genes are TRBV11-2 and TRBJ2-7, with 7 positions matching TRBD1. This clonotype was sampled from a person aged 18 to 75 in good health. The CDR3 here is CASSLRRGSYEQYF. CDR3 bases read: TGTGCCAGCAGCCTCCGCAGGGGGTCCTACGAG.